This TCR beta chain was identified during a study of cytomegalovirus exposure and HLA in healthy donors (dated by TCRdb to about 2017). For the study in its entirety: An earlier analysis of roughly 630 of the donors reported approximately 270 Gb of sequence data and 117 million unique TCR beta sequences from 150 million to 200 million T cells. Roughly 300 gigabases of sequencing data and 78 million or so unique TCR sequences were included in an early release covering about 700 HLA-typed donors. HLA typing included class I and class II loci at four-digit resolution. Along with the approximately 700-subject first cohort, a separate validation cohort of over a hundred different subjects was used. Genome-wide SNP genotypes for about 65% of the roughly 700 donors were used in a later genetic analysis, which treated that subset as a discovery cohort. Roughly five DR-DQ haplotypes were handled as single units for association and clustering because linkage in the cohort was strong. The genetic ancestry cluster associated with self-reported Caucasian donors included 81% of the 300 to 400 genotyped donors. The study used immunosequencing to profile the T cell repertoires of hundreds of subjects and linked those repertoires to cytomegalovirus serostatus. Every repertoire in the discovery cohort had been generated on one and the same sequencing platform. To study patterns of TCR occurrence, a later analysis re-analyzed previously published TCR beta repertoires from 666 donors and added high-resolution HLA genotyping. Donor age, sex, ethnicity and CMV serostatus were collected together with the repertoire data. To decide whether each TCR beta V gene segment behaved as functional or pseudogenic, an earlier analysis of some 540 of the donors relied on high-throughput TCR beta sequencing. The later analysis used no new phenotypic data to find candidate immune exposures, relying instead on TCR beta sequences and their occurrence across donors. To predict cytomegalovirus infection status, the study combined high-throughput TCR immunosequencing, statistical association of individual TCRs with disease status, and machine learning. On average, roughly 240,000 unique TCR beta nucleotide sequences were sequenced per donor among 300 to 500 genotyped donors of the cohort, with roughly 18% of those sequences being non-productive. The aim of the study was to test whether cataloging public T cell receptors could identify signatures of past pathogen exposure. Typing coverage varied by locus: roughly 629-640 donors for A, B, C, DRB1 and DQB1; roughly 520 for DQA1; some 610 for DPA1; approximately 490 for DPB1. Summary of the overall study and its limitations: Compared with equally common non-associated chains, HLA-associated TCR beta chains in a later analysis were more clonally expanded and had lower generation probabilities. A group of highly shared sequence variants was considered likely to be a technical artifact of the sequencing pipeline. Cytomegalovirus status was reported to be diagnosed by the classifier with high specificity and sensitivity in both the original and validation cohorts. The earlier analysis of about 600 of the donors excluded roughly 17 rarely observed V segments, including chromosome 9 orphons, because counts were too low. Across donors, most TCR sequences were observed very rarely, whereas some public TCRs were present in many individuals. The cohort was sequenced for TCR beta chains only, and without alpha or paired-chain data the features that could be detected were limited. In vitro tests confirmed that three of the cytomegalovirus-associated TCR beta chains recognize cytomegalovirus antigens. In a later analysis, the rate of TCR association differed among HLA loci, with DRB1 alleles having the most associated TCRs and HLA-C alleles having the fewest. CMV serostatus was the only immune exposure information available for the cohort. In an earlier analysis of some 550 of the donors, most TCR beta V segments were observed in productive rearrangements about 90% or about 30% of the time, broadly matching IMGT annotations. According to the authors, the approach could potentially be generalized to other disease states and immunological phenotypes. A further reported finding was that TCR beta sequences accurately predicted the HLA-A and HLA-B alleles for most subjects in the first cohort. Some IMGT-functional V segments, including TRBV6-2 and TRBV6-3, could not be told apart with the 87-base-pair reads, so those segments were excluded. Because HLA typing was missing for some donors at each locus, association tests included only the typed subset. In a later genetic analysis, fewer N-insertions in productive TCRs were reported among donors in an Asian-associated ancestry cluster than the roughly 670-donor mean. A later analysis found that most CMV-associated TCR beta chains appeared HLA-restricted, with HLA associations seemingly driven largely by CMV exposure. The study gave a list of 150 to 200 TCR beta chains associated with cytomegalovirus. V-gene and J-gene trimming of TCR beta chains was associated with a missense DCLRE1C variant in a later genetic analysis, and the association was replicated in an independent cohort. Assigning TCR associations to individual alleles was difficult when HLA alleles, especially DR and DQ, strongly co-occurred. According to a later analysis, parvovirus B19, influenza, CMV and Epstein-Barr virus appeared linked to several top co-occurrence clusters. Specific HLA alleles were associated with 18,000 or so TCR beta sequences at a false discovery rate of 0.05 in a later analysis. Linkage disequilibrium might explain the correlated functional status among segregating V segments, but an unknown experimental factor could not be excluded. Sequencing depth was assumed to be roughly uniform across donors in the presence/absence analyses, though that assumption may not hold.

The cohort was made up of approximately 670 healthy bone marrow donors. All cohort members were sampled while nominally healthy, although unrecorded immune exposures were likely present. The donor was CMV seronegative and was included in the group of hundreds of seronegative cohort members. Each donor provided a peripheral blood sample, and peripheral blood mononuclear cells were used for TCR beta sequencing. Genomic DNA was extracted from the blood cell samples with the Qiagen DNeasy Blood Extraction Kit. Of note for this clone: Its antigen remains unidentified. Base qualities are not recorded, but no much larger clone differs from it by a single base.

The library was made by the immunoSEQ multiplex PCR assay. A mixture of 60 forward primers for TCR Vbeta segments and 13 reverse primers for TCR Jbeta segments was used in the multiplex PCR. Amplification of the CDR3 region of rearranged TCR beta genes was performed with a multiplex PCR assay on genomic DNA. On the Illumina HiSeq System, the amplified TCR beta libraries were sequenced as 87-base-pair reads. As for the authors' bioinformatics: A later analysis counted some 74 million unique TCR beta chains across the 550 to 750 repertoires, and some 12 million of these chains were shared by at least two donors. To remove PCR and sequencing errors, raw reads were error-corrected and collapsed into unique sequences using a nearest-neighbor algorithm that merged closely related sequences. CDR3 sequences were aligned to IMGT reference sequences to assign V, D and J gene segments. Each retained sequence needed at least a six-nucleotide match to both a V gene segment and a J gene segment. A rearrangement was called productive if the CDR3 had no stop codons and remained in frame with V and J, and every other rearrangement was called non-productive. Following IMGT convention, CDR3 was defined as the stretch from the second conserved V-encoded cysteine up to the conserved J-encoded phenylalanine. The earlier analysis of more than 450 of the donors excluded sequences that lacked an unambiguous match to a single V gene segment. In an earlier analysis of about 590 of the donors, a V segment was called functional when productive rearrangements were above 56.7%, and segregating when the standard deviation between donors exceeded 5%. A statistical classification framework was built to diagnose cytomegalovirus status from the catalog of TCR beta chain sequences. A later analysis assigned V and J genes by comparing TCR nucleotide sequences with IMGT/GENE-DB human TR gene sequences. The TCRdist pipeline was used in a later analysis to assign CDR3 sequences and most-parsimonious VDJ recombination scenarios. In a later analysis, each TCR beta chain was defined by its CDR3 amino acid sequence together with its V-gene family, and reads lacking a unique V-gene family were excluded. A later analysis removed 500 to 650 highly shared, low-generation-probability nucleotide sequences to deal with suspected cross-contamination and a sequencing artifact. For each public chain, a later analysis derived a clonal expansion index from normalized ranks of inferred template counts within each repertoire. A later analysis computed generation probabilities with a VDJ recombination model fitted to out-of-frame rearrangements, and checked the results against IGoR. Hypergeometric tests were used in a later analysis to score TCR-TCR, TCR-HLA and TCR-CMV co-occurrence, with a repertoire-size bias correction applied to the TCR pairs. False discovery rates were estimated in a later analysis by permuting HLA or CMV assignments 20 times. A later analysis grouped co-occurring TCRs with DBSCAN, adding TCRdist sequence similarity when clustering within HLA-allele-positive subsets. Co-occurrence clustering excluded repertoires with fewer than 30,000 or more than 120,000 public chains, plus five with anomalous nucleotide sharing. Imported from immuneACCESS, the table was reduced by TCRdb to in-frame sequences with V and J called. These copies leave out some clones; in studies compared against another copy, an unresolved V gene accounts for under half, and the cause of the remainder is not known. Clonal size and the V and J genes are those of that table, whereas D and trimming came from the DNA. This sample comprises fewer than 200,000 clones, roughly four fifths of them detected only once. The ten largest clones capture 0.7% to 0.8% of the sample.

The V end gives up 5 bases and the J end 6 bases, leaving 4 bases in the junction not matched to a gene. CDR1 and CDR2, looked up from the germline V gene, are SGHTA and FQGNSA. From the cysteine through the phenylalanine, the CDR3 covers 14 amino acids. CDR3 DNA is the only sequence kept; it has 42 bases, read in frame from the first base. Specimen: PBMCs. The chain couples TRBV7-2 to TRBJ1-5, with 10 central nucleotides matching TRBD1. This sequence was found in a female donor in good health and CMV-seronegative. Here the CDR3 is given as CASSLRDRGQPQHF. The nucleotides are TGTGCCAGCAGCCTGCGGGACAGGGGTCAGCCCCAGCATTTT.